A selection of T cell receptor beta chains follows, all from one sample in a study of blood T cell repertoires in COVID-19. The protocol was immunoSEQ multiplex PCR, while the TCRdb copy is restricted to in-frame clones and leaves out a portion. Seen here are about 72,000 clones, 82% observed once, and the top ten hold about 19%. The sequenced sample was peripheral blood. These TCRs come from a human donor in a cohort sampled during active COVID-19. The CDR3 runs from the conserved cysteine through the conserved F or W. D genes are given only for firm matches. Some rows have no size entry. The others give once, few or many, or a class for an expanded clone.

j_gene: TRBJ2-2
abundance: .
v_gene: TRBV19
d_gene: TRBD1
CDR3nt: TGTGCCAGTAGTAGGGGACAGGGTCAGGGGACCGGGGAGCTGTTTTTT
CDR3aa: CASSRGQGQGTGELFF

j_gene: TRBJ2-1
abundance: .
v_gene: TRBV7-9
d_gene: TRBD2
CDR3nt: TGTGCCAGCAGCCCCAGCGGGGGACTAGCGGGGACTGAGCAGTTCTTC
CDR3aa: CASSPSGGLAGTEQFF

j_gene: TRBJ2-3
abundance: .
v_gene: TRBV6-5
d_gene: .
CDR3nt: TGTGCCAGCGAACGGGGGAGTACGCAGTATTTT
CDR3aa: CASERGSTQYF

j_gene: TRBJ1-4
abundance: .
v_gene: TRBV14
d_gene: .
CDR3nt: TGTGCCAGCAGCCCGATCGCAGGGCGCGGTGAAAAACTGTTTTTT
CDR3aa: CASSPIAGRGEKLFF

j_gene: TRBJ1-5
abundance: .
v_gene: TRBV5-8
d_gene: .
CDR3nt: TGTGCCAGCAGCTACCAGGGTTTCGGGCAGCCCCAGCATTTT
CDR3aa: CASSYQGFGQPQHF

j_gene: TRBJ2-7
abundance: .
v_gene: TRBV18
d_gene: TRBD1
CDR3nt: TGTGCCAGCTCACCCGGGACAGGGGAGACCTACGAGCAGTACTTC
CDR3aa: CASSPGTGETYEQYF

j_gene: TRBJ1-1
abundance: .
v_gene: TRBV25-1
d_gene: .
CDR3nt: TGTGCCAGCAGGGCAGGGGTGTGGACTGAAGCTTTCTTT
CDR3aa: CASRAGVWTEAFF

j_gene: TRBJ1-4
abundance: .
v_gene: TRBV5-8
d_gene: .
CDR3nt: TGTGCCAGCAGCTCACAAACGGGTTCGGGAGAAAAACTGTTTTTT
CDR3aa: CASSSQTGSGEKLFF

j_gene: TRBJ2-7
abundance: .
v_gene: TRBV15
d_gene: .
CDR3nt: TGTGCCACCAGCAGAGATTCAGCGGGTGGGGCCTCCTACGAGCAGTACTTC
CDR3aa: CATSRDSAGGASYEQYF

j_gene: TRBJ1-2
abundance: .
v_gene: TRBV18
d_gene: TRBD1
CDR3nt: TGTGCCAGCTCACCAGGACAGGGTACGAACTATGGCTACACCTTC
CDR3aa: CASSPGQGTNYGYTF

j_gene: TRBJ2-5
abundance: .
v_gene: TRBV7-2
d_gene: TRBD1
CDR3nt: TGTGCCAGCAGCTTAGCAGAGGGGGCCTGGGAGACCCAGTACTTC
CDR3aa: CASSLAEGAWETQYF

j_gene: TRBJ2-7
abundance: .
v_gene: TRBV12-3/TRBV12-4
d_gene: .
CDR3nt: TGTGCCAGCAGCTCCTACTACGAGCAGTACTTC
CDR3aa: CASSSYYEQYF

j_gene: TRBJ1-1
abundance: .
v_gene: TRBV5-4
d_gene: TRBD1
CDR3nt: TGTGCCAGCAGCAGACAGGGCAGTTACACTGAAGCTTTCTTT
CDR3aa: CASSRQGSYTEAFF

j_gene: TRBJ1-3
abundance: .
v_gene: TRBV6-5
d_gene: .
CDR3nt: TGTGCCAGCAGTTACGGCCCCCCGGGGTCTGGAAACACCATATATTTT
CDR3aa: CASSYGPPGSGNTIYF

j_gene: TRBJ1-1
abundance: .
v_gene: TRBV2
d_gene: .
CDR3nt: TGTGCCAGCAGAATCGGGGGTATGAACACTGAAGCTTTCTTT
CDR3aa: CASRIGGMNTEAFF

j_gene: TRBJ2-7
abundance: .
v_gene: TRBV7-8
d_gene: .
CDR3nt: TGTGCCGGTCAGGGGAACCCCTCGGACGAGCAGTACTTC
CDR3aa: CAGQGNPSDEQYF

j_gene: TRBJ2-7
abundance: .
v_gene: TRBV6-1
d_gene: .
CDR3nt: TGTGCCAGCAGTGATCAACAGGGCCCCTACGAGCAGTACTTC
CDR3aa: CASSDQQGPYEQYF

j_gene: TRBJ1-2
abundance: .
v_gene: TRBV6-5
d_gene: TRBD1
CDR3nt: TGTGCCAGCAGTCCAGGGGGCAACTATGGCTACACCTTC
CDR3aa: CASSPGGNYGYTF

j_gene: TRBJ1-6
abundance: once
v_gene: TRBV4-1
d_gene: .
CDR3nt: TGCGCCAGCAGCCACCGACAGGAGGTCTATAATTCACCCCTCCACTTT
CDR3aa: CASSHRQEVYNSPLHF

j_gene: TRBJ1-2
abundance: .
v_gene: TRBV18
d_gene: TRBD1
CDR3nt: TGTGCCAGCTCACCACAACCCAGGACAGGGAACGACACCTTC
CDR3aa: CASSPQPRTGNDTF

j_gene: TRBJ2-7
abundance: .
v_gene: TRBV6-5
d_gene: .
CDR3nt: TGTGCCAGCTCGACAGGCATCGGCTCCTACGAGCAGTACTTC
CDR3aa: CASSTGIGSYEQYF

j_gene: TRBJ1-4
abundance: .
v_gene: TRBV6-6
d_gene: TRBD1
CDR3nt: TGTGCCAGCGGCAGGGGGCATACTAATGAAAAACTGTTTTTT
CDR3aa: CASGRGHTNEKLFF